This T cell receptor beta chain was recovered during a study of shared clonotypes between healthy human individuals. This CDR3 is 17 amino acids long. After removal of 5 bases from V and 5 bases from J, the junction contained 15 bases not matched to a gene. From germline, CDR1 is SGHDT and CDR2 YYEEEE. Study processing details: As immunoSEQ supplied junction-only sequences (without quality scores), filtering differed. Method: immunoSEQ multiplex PCR; TCRdb's copy keeps in-frame clones and lacks some. The DNA gave D and trimming, while V, J and clone size come from that table. The table lists hundreds of thousands of clones, around 96% of them singletons. Naive CD8 isolation took CD45RO-negative cells positively selected for CCR7 and excluded terminally differentiated effector memory CD45RA+ cells.

The sequenced material came from naive CD8+ T cells sorted from blood. The TCR originated in a woman aged 25 to 39 in good health. The chain carries TRBV5-6 and TRBJ1-2; 10 positions match TRBD1. The CDR3 spells CASSPLTGTGVSYGYTF. The CDR3, as DNA: TGTGCCAGCAGTCCACTGACCGGGACAGGGGTATCTTATGGCTACACCTTC.